This T cell receptor (beta chain) derives from a study of T cell responses to AZD1222 COVID-19 vaccine. In germline, CDR1 is SNHLY, CDR2 FYNNEI. The CDR3 contains 12 residues. The germline V and J ends were trimmed by 5 bases and 5 bases, with 6 bases remaining between them. Data came from immunoSEQ multiplex PCR; TCRdb stores just in-frame clones and leaves some out. The table records around 110,000 clones, 80% to 90% of them present only once. The sequencing here drew on peripheral blood, taken on day 0 of MenACWY control vaccination. The clonotype was recovered from an adult in good health. The V and J genes are TRBV2 and TRBJ1-4; D unclear. The DNA for the CDR3 is TGTGCCAGCAGTATCCGGAATGAAAAACTGTTTTTT. Translated: CASSIRNEKLFF. Together with reference TRBV2 and TRBJ1-4, the CDR3 gives the full variable domain: EPEVTQTPSHQVTQMGQEVILRCVPISNHLYFYWYRQILGQKVEFLVSFYNNEISEKSEIFDDQFSVERPDGSNFTLKIRSTKLEDSAMYFCASSIRNEKLFFGSGTQLSVL.